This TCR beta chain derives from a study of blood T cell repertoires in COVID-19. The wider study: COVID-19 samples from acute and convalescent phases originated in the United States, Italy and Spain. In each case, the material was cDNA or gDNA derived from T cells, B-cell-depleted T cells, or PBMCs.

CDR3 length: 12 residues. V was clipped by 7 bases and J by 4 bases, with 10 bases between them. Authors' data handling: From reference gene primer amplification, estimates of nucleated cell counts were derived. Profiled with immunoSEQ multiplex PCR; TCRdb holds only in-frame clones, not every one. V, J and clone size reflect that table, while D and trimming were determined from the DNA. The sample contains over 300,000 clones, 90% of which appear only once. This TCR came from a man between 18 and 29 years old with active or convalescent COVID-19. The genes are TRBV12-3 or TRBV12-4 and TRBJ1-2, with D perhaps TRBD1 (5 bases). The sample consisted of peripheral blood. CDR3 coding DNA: TGTGCCAGCACGGGGGTGAGCTATGGCTACACCTTC. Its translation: CASTGVSYGYTF.